A selection of T cell receptor beta chains follows, all from one sample in a study of CD8 T cells in Susac syndrome. TCRdb recomputed calls from the immunoSEQ multiplex PCR reads with MiXCR, one row per CDR3 protein. The sample shows approximately 70,000 distinct CDR3 sequences, roughly 95% of them seen only once. Input material: CD4+ T cells from PBMCs. The receptors come from a human donor with multiple sclerosis. CDR3s include the opening cysteine and the closing phenylalanine or tryptophan. A D gene is named only where the DNA matches it firmly. Clone size appears in some rows only: once, few, many, or a class for an expanded clone.

CDR3 protein	CDR3 DNA	J gene	clone size	D gene	V gene
CASSQGTSGGSGYNEQFF	TGTGCCAGCAGCCAAGGGACTAGCGGGGGGTCCGGCTACAATGAGCAGTTCTTC	TRBJ2-1	.	TRBD2	TRBV3-1
CASRRTGSHEQYF	TGTGCCAGCAGGCGTACAGGGTCCCACGAGCAGTACTTC	TRBJ2-7	.	.	TRBV7-9
CASSPLGTDTQYF	TGTGCCAGCAGCCCCCTGGGGACAGATACGCAGTATTTT	TRBJ2-3	.	.	TRBV13
CASSSPHPNTEAFF	TGTGCCAGCAGTTCCCCCCATCCGAACACTGAAGCTTTCTTT	TRBJ1-1	.	.	TRBV6-5
CASSLTGLPGELFF	TGTGCCAGCAGCCTGACGGGGCTGCCCGGGGAGCTGTTTTTT	TRBJ2-2	.	.	TRBV6-2/TRBV6-3
CASSLRADHTSNYGYTF	TGTGCCAGCAGCCTAAGGGCGGATCACACCTCAAACTATGGCTACACCTTC	TRBJ1-2	.	.	TRBV6-1
CASSPRATQETQYF	TGTGCCAGCAGCCCCAGGGCCACCCAAGAGACCCAGTACTTC	TRBJ2-5	.	.	TRBV3-1
CSASAGGRSTEAFF	TGCAGTGCTTCGGCGGGAGGGAGGAGCACTGAAGCTTTCTTT	TRBJ1-1	.	.	TRBV20-1
CATSRDRSGANVLTF	TGTGCCACCAGCAGGGACAGGTCTGGGGCCAACGTCCTGACTTTC	TRBJ2-6	.	TRBD1	TRBV15
CASSQGTGISSATNEKLFF	TGTGCCAGCAGTCAGGGGACAGGGATTAGTTCGGCAACTAATGAAAAACTGTTTTTT	TRBJ1-4	.	TRBD1	TRBV6-1
CASSWNRGSSYEQYF	TGTGCCAGCAGCTGGAACAGGGGATCCTCCTACGAGCAGTACTTC	TRBJ2-7	few	TRBD1	TRBV7-2
CASSLSTGGSYNEQFF	TGCGCCAGCAGCTTGTCGACAGGGGGCTCCTACAATGAGCAGTTCTTC	TRBJ2-1	.	TRBD1	TRBV5-1
CSANPQGASPLHF	TGCAGTGCTAACCCCCAGGGGGCTTCACCCCTCCACTTT	TRBJ1-6	.	TRBD1	TRBV20-1
CASSLDGGNTEAFF	TGCGCCAGCAGCTTGGATGGGGGAAACACTGAAGCTTTCTTT	TRBJ1-1	.	.	TRBV5-1
CASSLAGPPGELFF	TGTGCCAGCAGCTTAGCTGGTCCGCCCGGGGAGCTGTTTTTT	TRBJ2-2	.	.	TRBV7-2
CASSRIAGTGYTGELFF	TGTGCCAGCAGCCGTATAGCTGGGACAGGGTACACCGGGGAGCTGTTTTTT	TRBJ2-2	once	TRBD1	TRBV12-3/TRBV12-4
CASSLRRSYNSPLHF	TGTGCCAGCAGTTTAAGAAGATCCTATAATTCACCCCTCCACTTT	TRBJ1-6	.	.	TRBV28
CASSSVTNTEAFF	TGTGCCAGCAGTTCGGTTACGAACACTGAAGCTTTCTTT	TRBJ1-1	.	.	TRBV3-1
CSASKRGNQPQHF	TGCAGTGCTAGCAAACGGGGGAATCAGCCCCAGCATTTT	TRBJ1-5	.	.	TRBV20-1
CASSLLGGASYNSPLHF	TGTGCCAGCAGCTTATTAGGAGGAGCTAGCTATAATTCACCCCTCCACTTT	TRBJ1-6	.	.	TRBV7-2
CASSKRVNTGELFF	TGCGCCAGCAGTAAGCGGGTGAACACCGGGGAGCTGTTTTTT	TRBJ2-2	.	.	TRBV5-1
CASSPGGSSYEQYF	TGTGCCAGCAGCCCAGGGGGGTCTTCCTACGAGCAGTACTTC	TRBJ2-7	.	.	TRBV11-2
CASSLPSWGSTDTQYF	TGTGCCAGCAGTCTACCTTCTTGGGGGAGCACAGATACGCAGTATTTT	TRBJ2-3	.	.	TRBV12-3/TRBV12-4
CASSPTTGNQPQHF	TGTGCCAGCAGCCCAACGACAGGGAATCAGCCCCAGCATTTT	TRBJ1-5	.	TRBD1	TRBV11-2
CATRRAKNTEAFF	TGTGCCACCCGGCGGGCCAAGAACACTGAAGCTTTCTTT	TRBJ1-1	.	.	TRBV28
CASSPSGGARSGYTF	TGTGCCAGCAGTCCTTCTGGGGGGGCGCGGAGTGGCTACACCTTC	TRBJ1-2	.	.	TRBV6-5
CASSDFGLAGDEQYF	TGTGCCAGCAGTGATTTCGGACTAGCGGGGGACGAGCAGTACTTC	TRBJ2-7	.	TRBD2	TRBV2
CASSPGLAGRTGELFF	TGTGCCAGCAGCCCGGGACTAGCGGGGAGGACCGGGGAGCTGTTTTTT	TRBJ2-2	.	TRBD2	TRBV11-2
CASTQGVEQFF	TGTGCCAGCACCCAAGGGGTGGAGCAGTTCTTC	TRBJ2-1	.	.	TRBV12-3/TRBV12-4
CSLRTSGLYEQYF	TGCAGTCTAAGGACTAGCGGCCTCTACGAGCAGTACTTC	TRBJ2-7	.	TRBD2	TRBV20-1
CSARRQTSTDTQYF	TGCAGTGCTAGACGGCAGACCAGCACAGATACGCAGTATTTT	TRBJ2-3	.	.	TRBV20-1
CSVAKIWGTDTQYF	TGCAGCGTTGCAAAGATCTGGGGCACAGATACGCAGTATTTT	TRBJ2-3	.	.	TRBV29-1
CASSPSRAQEQYF	TGTGCCAGCAGCCCAAGCAGGGCGCAAGAGCAGTACTTC	TRBJ2-7	.	.	TRBV7-2
CASRGTAGQGDNEQFF	TGTGCCAGCAGGGGGACAGCGGGACAGGGGGACAATGAGCAGTTCTTC	TRBJ2-1	.	TRBD1	TRBV3-1
CSAGAGLAGTTDTQYF	TGCAGTGCCGGGGCGGGACTAGCGGGGACCACAGATACGCAGTATTTT	TRBJ2-3	.	TRBD2	TRBV20-1
CASSLYGPSTNEKLFF	TGTGCCAGCAGCTTGTATGGGCCCTCAACTAATGAAAAACTGTTTTTT	TRBJ1-4	.	.	TRBV5-6
CASSQPLRDRGGGEQFF	TGCGCCAGCAGCCAACCACTCCGGGACAGGGGAGGAGGTGAGCAGTTCTTC	TRBJ2-1	.	TRBD1	TRBV4-1
CAWSVLAAGNEQFF	TGTGCCTGGAGTGTTCTAGCGGCCGGCAATGAGCAGTTCTTC	TRBJ2-1	.	TRBD2	TRBV30
CASSLGPRGTYNSPLHF	TGTGCCAGCAGCTTGGGTCCCAGGGGGACATATAATTCACCCCTCCACTTT	TRBJ1-6	.	TRBD1	TRBV7-2
CAWSAGGVEAFF	TGTGCCTGGAGTGCGGGGGGCGTGGAAGCTTTCTTT	TRBJ1-1	.	.	TRBV30